The 30 T cell receptor beta chains below all came from one sample that was sequenced in a study of OX40 agonist ivuxolimab in advanced cancers. TCRdb's copy holds only in-frame clones and misses some; the assay was immunoSEQ multiplex PCR. In the table there are 120,000 or so clones, roughly 90% of which are singletons. The source material was CD4+ or CD8+ T cells sorted from blood, sampled in a trial of the OX40 agonist ivuxolimab. The receptors originated from an adult with an advanced solid tumor such as melanoma, head and neck, liver or kidney cancer.

This chain connects TRBV5-1 to TRBJ2-5, with D hard to call. The CDR3 totals 13 residues. V lost 4 bases and J lost 1, with 8 bases in between. Germline V CDR1 and CDR2: SGHRS, YFSETQ. The CDR3 DNA sequence: TGCGCCAGCAGCCGGCAGCCCCAAGAGACCCAGTACTTC. It yields the protein CASSRQPQETQYF.

V gene TRBV15 combines with J gene TRBJ2-7; D is unresolved. The CDR3 sequence is 12 residues long. The germline V and J ends were trimmed by 2 bases and 4 bases, with 6 bases remaining between them. CDR1 and CDR2 from the germline V gene are LNHNV and YYDKDF (reference sequence). This chain's CDR3 is CATSRYYYEQYF. CDR3 bases: TGTGCCACCAGCAGATACTATTACGAGCAGTACTTC.

The rearrangement links TRBV28 to TRBJ2-7, with D tentatively TRBD1 or TRBD2 (5 bases each). Germline V gene lookup returns CDR1 MDHEN and CDR2 SYDVKM. The CDR3 length is 13 residues. The CDR3 sequence: CAVGTADPYEQYF. The CDR3 region has the DNA TGTGCAGTTGGGACGGCTGACCCCTACGAGCAGTACTTC.

This clone was recorded only once. V is TRBV19 and J is TRBJ1-5; possible D gene TRBD1, 5 bases. Per the germline V gene, CDR1 is LNHDA and CDR2 is SQIVND (reference sequence). V was shortened by 5 bases and J by 9 bases, with 17 bases between the two germline ends. The CDR3 has 14 residues. The CDR3 here is CASSLGELKTPQHF. The CDR3 nucleotides are TGTGCCAGTAGTCTGGGGGAGCTGAAAACGCCCCAGCATTTT.

V and J are TRBV6-5 and TRBJ1-2, with a tentative D call TRBD1 (5 bases). CDR1 is MNHEY and CDR2 is SVGAGI in the germline V gene. The germline V and J ends were trimmed by 7 bases and 0 bases, with 9 bases remaining between them. The CDR3 totals 13 residues. Here the CDR3 DNA reads TGTGCCAGCACCCAGGGATCTAACTATGGCTACACCTTC. Translated, it gives CASTQGSNYGYTF.

V usage is TRBV25-1 and J usage is TRBJ1-3; D might be TRBD1 (5 bases). The CDR3 loop spans 15 amino acids. The V gene's germline CDR1 is MGHDK and CDR2 SYGVNS. The V and J ends lost 0 bases and 2 bases respectively, with 8 bases between them. CDR3 bases: TGTGCCAGCAGTGAATATGGGGGGGCTGGAAACACCATATATTTT. Amino acid sequence: CASSEYGGAGNTIYF.

The gene calls are TRBV19 and TRBJ2-2, with unresolved D. CDR1 is LNHDA, CDR2 SQIVND, per germline (reference sequence). Trimming cost V 7 bases and J 8 bases, with 14 bases left between them. There are 13 residues in the CDR3. Written as DNA, the CDR3 is TGTGCCAGTACCCCTCTCCCGAGAGGGGAGCTGTTTTTT. This encodes CASTPLPRGELFF.

This clone appeared a single time. Here the CDR3 reads CASSLDGAGGVEAFF. The DNA for the CDR3 is TGTGCCAGCAGCTTAGACGGGGCAGGGGGCGTTGAAGCTTTCTTT. The chain joins TRBV7-2 to TRBJ1-1; 8 bases map to TRBD1. V was clipped by 1 base and J by 7 bases; unmatched bases: 8. Germline CDR1 reads SGHTA; CDR2 reads FQGNSA. CDR3 length equals 15 residues.

The rearrangement uses TRBV2 and TRBJ2-3; D perhaps matches TRBD1 (5 bases). In germline, CDR1 is SNHLY, CDR2 FYNNEI. The CDR3 consists of 15 residues. The V end was cut by 4 bases, the J end by 0 bases, with 11 bases between. CDR3 nucleotides: TGTGCCAGCAGTGCGACAGTGACTAGCACAGATACGCAGTATTTT. This translates into CASSATVTSTDTQYF. The complete variable domain, with remaining parts taken from reference TRBV2 and TRBJ2-3, reads EPEVTQTPSHQVTQMGQEVILRCVPISNHLYFYWYRQILGQKVEFLVSFYNNEISEKSEIFDDQFSVERPDGSNFTLKIRSTKLEDSAMYFCASSATVTSTDTQYFGPGTRLTVL.

The chain carries TRBV7-2 and TRBJ1-2; the D is unclear. The CDR3 totals 13 residues. The V gene's germline CDR1 is SGHTA and CDR2 FQGNSA. V was shortened by 1 base and J by 7 bases, with 10 bases between the two germline ends. The CDR3 bases are TGTGCCAGCAGCTTAGGGGCCCGAGGTGGCTACACCTTC. It translates to CASSLGARGGYTF. The full variable domain, its missing parts supplied by reference TRBV7-2 and TRBJ1-2, is GAGVSQSPSNKVTEKGKDVELRCDPISGHTALYWYRQSLGQGLEFLIYFQGNSAPDKSGLPSDRFSAERTGGSVSTLTIQRTQQEDSAVYLCASSLGARGGYTFGSGTRLTVV.

V is TRBV6-1 and J is TRBJ1-3; D unresolved. The CDR3 runs 13 residues. Germline-derived CDR1 and CDR2 are MNHNS and SASEGT. V was cut by 1 base and J by 2 bases, with 3 bases left in between. CDR3 in amino acids: CASSEEAGNTIYF. For the CDR3, the DNA is TGTGCCAGCAGTGAAGAGGCTGGAAACACCATATATTTT.

This clone was picked up a small number of times. The rearrangement links TRBV7-9 to TRBJ2-3, with 8 bases matching TRBD2. CDR1 is SEHNR and CDR2 is FQNEAQ in the germline V gene (reference sequence). CDR3 size: 14 residues. V shed 3 bases, J shed 6 bases, and the junction held 5 bases outside the gene matches. In nucleotides, the CDR3 is TGTGCCAGCAGCTTCGCGGGAGGTAGTGATACGCAGTATTTT. This gives the protein CASSFAGGSDTQYF.

Many counts were recorded for this clone. V gene TRBV7-3 combines with J gene TRBJ1-6; D not certain. Trimming pared 3 bases from V and 10 bases from J, leaving 10 bases between. The CDR3 spans 13 residues. The germline CDR1 and CDR2 sequences are SGHTA and FQGTGA. The CDR3 is CASSLAPRSPLHF. The DNA for the CDR3 is TGTGCCAGCAGCTTGGCGCCGCGATCACCCCTCCACTTT.

The rearrangement links TRBV15 to TRBJ1-2, with a possible D match to TRBD1 (5 bases). The CDR3 spans 15 residues. Germline lookup yields CDR1 LNHNV and CDR2 YYDKDF (reference sequence). V lost 9 bases and J lost 5, with 22 bases in between. CDR3 nucleotide sequence: TGTGCCACTACACTTGACAGCAGGGACCGATATGGCTACACCTTC. Residues: CATTLDSRDRYGYTF.

This chain joins TRBV30 and TRBJ2-7; maybe TRBD1 (6 bases). The CDR3 contains 15 residues. Trimming pared 2 bases from V and 3 bases from J, leaving 17 bases between. Per the germline V gene, CDR1 is GTSNPN and CDR2 is SVGIG (reference sequence). The CDR3 loop reads CAWSFPGTSNYEQYF. CDR3 DNA: TGTGCCTGGAGTTTCCCCGGGACATCTAACTACGAGCAGTACTTC.

This clone was seen once. This chain joins TRBV5-4 and TRBJ2-4; TRBD2 aligns across 7 bases. J was trimmed by 5 bases and V by 1 base; bases with no gene match: 3. This CDR3 region has 14 residues. Germline-derived CDR1 and CDR2 are SGHNT and YYREEE (reference sequence). The CDR3 protein is CASSLMAGENIQYF. CDR3 DNA: TGTGCCAGCAGCTTGATGGCGGGGGAAAACATTCAGTACTTC.

The V call is TRBV6-5, the J call TRBJ2-7; D remains ambiguous. Deletions cut 7 bases from V and 4 bases from J, with 8 bases between. Per the germline V gene, CDR1 is MNHEY and CDR2 is SVGAGI. This CDR3 has 11 amino acids. DNA of the CDR3: TGTGCCAGCACTTCGATGTACGAGCAGTACTTC. Translated, it gives CASTSMYEQYF.

V and J are TRBV7-9 and TRBJ2-2, with TRBD2 matching 8 bases. This CDR3 has 16 residues. Germline CDR1 reads SEHNR; CDR2 reads FQNEAQ (reference sequence). Losses at the gene ends were 4 bases for V and 0 bases for J; bases not matched to a gene: 4. In DNA form, the CDR3 reads TGTGCCAGCAGCTCTCAACTAGCGGCGAACACCGGGGAGCTGTTTTTT. This translates into CASSSQLAANTGELFF.

The V and J genes are TRBV19 and TRBJ1-1; D not resolved. CDR1 and CDR2 from the germline V gene are LNHDA and SQIVND (reference sequence). Trimming took 3 bases from V and 2 from J, leaving 7 bases between them. The CDR3 has 13 amino acids. The chain's CDR3 is CASSIRQNTEAFF. In DNA, the CDR3 is TGTGCCAGTAGTATCAGGCAAAACACTGAAGCTTTCTTT.

This chain links TRBV6-1 with TRBJ1-2, with a weak D call TRBD1 (6 bases). CDR3 size: 13 residues. Germline loops: CDR1 MNHNS, CDR2 SASEGT. The V end was cut by 5 bases, the J end by 4 bases, with 11 bases between. CDR3 nucleotide sequence: TGTGCCAGCAGTCAAACAGGGACCTATGGCTACACCTTC. Translation gives CASSQTGTYGYTF.

V gene TRBV7-2 combines with J gene TRBJ2-5, with 7 positions matching TRBD1. The CDR3 covers 15 residues. Germline lookup yields CDR1 SGHTA and CDR2 FQGNSA. Trimming at V came to 0 bases and at J to 2 bases, leaving 3 bases not matched to a gene. The CDR3 DNA reads TGTGCCAGCAGCTTAGCTTGGGACAGACAAGAGACCCAGTACTTC. Translating gives CASSLAWDRQETQYF.

The chain carries TRBV4-3 and TRBJ1-2, with 10 bases identical to TRBD1. CDR1 is LGHNA and CDR2 is YSLEER in the germline V gene. V lost 1 base, J lost 4 bases, and 12 bases stayed unmatched. The CDR3 consists of 18 residues. The CDR3 here is CASSQAGTGAFTGYGYTF. The CDR3 nucleotides read TGCGCCAGCAGCCAAGCCGGGACAGGGGCTTTTACTGGCTATGGCTACACCTTC.

The CDR3: CASTPGRLNTGELFF. CDR3 coding DNA: TGTGCCAGCACCCCCGGGCGGTTAAACACCGGGGAGCTGTTTTTT. The V call is TRBV6-5, the J call TRBJ2-2; D is undetermined. The CDR3 is 15 amino acids. Germline V gene lookup returns CDR1 MNHEY and CDR2 SVGAGI. The V gene lost 7 bases and the J gene lost 2 bases, with 14 bases spanning the gap.

Points on this clone: Other DNA sequences within the sample encode an identical CDR3. The V call is TRBV6-5, the J call TRBJ2-6; D uncertain. This CDR3 spans 15 amino acids. V gave up 0 bases and J gave up 0 bases, with 3 bases separating them. CDR1 MNHEY and CDR2 SVGAGI come from the germline V gene. Here the CDR3 reads CASSYSGSGANVLTF. CDR3 DNA sequence: TGTGCCAGCAGTTACTCAGGCTCTGGGGCCAACGTCCTGACTTTC.

V usage is TRBV28 and J usage is TRBJ1-3, with D possibly matching TRBD1 (5 bases). The CDR3 has 14 amino acids. Trimming pared 1 base from V and 5 bases from J, leaving 9 bases between. The germline V gene has CDR1 MDHEN and CDR2 SYDVKM. CDR3 sequence: CASSLSGRRNTIYF. The CDR3 bases are TGTGCCAGCAGTTTATCAGGGCGACGAAACACCATATATTTT.

This clone was observed a single time. This chain links TRBV5-1 with TRBJ2-1; 9 bases are shared with TRBD2. Germline V gene lookup returns CDR1 SGHRS and CDR2 YFSETQ. V gave up 2 bases and J gave up 8 bases; unmatched junction bases: 11. This CDR3 comprises 16 residues. CDR3 coding DNA: TGCGCCAGCAGCTTAACTCTTAGCGGGAGTCATTATGAGCAGTTCTTC. It specifies CASSLTLSGSHYEQFF.

This clone was counted only a few times. This chain uses TRBV5-4 with TRBJ1-2; D is perhaps TRBD1 (5 bases). Trimming cost V 1 base and J 7 bases, with 32 bases left between them. The CDR3 consists of 20 residues. Germline V gene data show CDR1 as SGHNT and CDR2 as YYREEE (reference sequence). CDR3 nucleotides: TGTGCCAGCAGCTTGTTTCTCAGTTCGGTATTTTGGGGTGCAGGGAGTGGCTACACCTTC. Its translation: CASSLFLSSVFWGAGSGYTF.

CDR3: CASNAWKRGSNQPQHF. In DNA form, the CDR3 reads TGTGCCAGCAACGCTTGGAAAAGGGGAAGCAATCAGCCCCAGCATTTT. The genes are TRBV28 and TRBJ1-5; a weak D match, TRBD1 (5 bases). This CDR3 has 16 residues. In germline, CDR1 is MDHEN, CDR2 SYDVKM. V was clipped by 7 bases and J by 1 base, with 17 bases between them.

The V gene is TRBV7-9, the J gene TRBJ2-3; 8 bases agree with TRBD2. The junction had 11 bases not matched to a gene; V was cut back by 4 bases and J by 2 bases. Germline CDR1 reads SEHNR; CDR2 reads FQNEAQ (reference sequence). This CDR3 spans 17 amino acids. CDR3: CASSSLMERGHTDTQYF. The CDR3, as DNA: TGTGCCAGCAGCTCACTTATGGAGCGGGGGCACACAGATACGCAGTATTTT. Complete variable domain (other parts from reference TRBV7-9 and TRBJ2-3): DTGVSQNPRHKITKRGQNVTFRCDPISEHNRLYWYRQTLGQGPEFLTYFQNEAQLEKSRLLSDRFSAERPKGSFSTLEIQRTEQGDSAMYLCASSSLMERGHTDTQYFGPGTRLTVL.

The rearrangement uses TRBV2 and TRBJ1-5, with TRBD1 identical over 8 bases. J gave up 2 bases and V 7 bases, and 7 bases lay outside the gene matches. CDR1 is SNHLY, CDR2 FYNNEI, per germline. The CDR3 runs to 15 residues. The CDR3, as DNA: TGTGCCAGCACCGACCAGGGACAGGGCAATCAGCCCCAGCATTTT. Protein product: CASTDQGQGNQPQHF.